This T cell receptor beta chain derives from a study of T cells in Graves' hyperthyroidism and ophthalmopathy. Study information: Prior to any treatment, at the point of initial diagnosis, peripheral blood was collected.

Amplified regions were TCR beta CDR3 sequences from RNA transcripts. HTBI primers were the set used in a first-round RT-PCR of the TCR CDR3. Each CDR3 protein gets one entry after TCRdb re-called the multiplex PCR reads with MiXCR. The data show about 200,000 distinct CDR3 sequences, with around 19% seen just once and roughly 44% held by the top ten. Ten or more counts support this clonotype. It was uncontrolled infection, other autoimmune disease, pregnancy or lactation that excluded patients. The diagnoses drew upon clinical symptoms, serum thyroxine and TRAb, thyroid ultrasound and orbital computed tomography. Germline V gene lookup returns CDR1 MDHEN and CDR2 SYDVKM. Trimming cost V 7 bases and J 5 bases; bases outside gene matches: 6. CDR3 size: 14 residues.

The receptor was isolated from a middle-aged man with Graves' hyperthyroidism. V usage is TRBV28 and J usage is TRBJ2-3, with TRBD2 matching 10 bases. What was sequenced was blood. The CDR3 loop reads CASTGTSAGDTQYF. DNA of the CDR3: TGTGCCAGCACCGGGACTAGCGCGGGAGATACGCAGTATTTT.